Each of the 2 T cell receptor beta chains below was sequenced from the same sample in a study of shared clonotypes between healthy human individuals. Sequencing was performed with immunoSEQ multiplex PCR; in TCRdb, only in-frame clones are kept and a portion is missing. The sample holds over 400,000 clones, approximately 95% seen once. Sequencing was carried out using naive CD4+ T cells sorted from blood. Noted subset: CD45RA+ positively selected. The receptors were sampled from a woman aged 25 to 45 in good health.

The chain is built from TRBV2 and TRBJ2-6; no clear D. Germline CDR1 reads SNHLY; CDR2 reads FYNNEI. The CDR3 runs 15 residues. V dropped 2 bases and J dropped 2 bases, with 7 bases sitting between them. The CDR3 nucleotides are TGTGCCAGCAGTGAAATGGTAGCTGGGGCCAACGTCCTGACTTTC. This codes for CASSEMVAGANVLTF.

The J gene is TRBJ2-7, the V gene TRBV28; TRBD1 might be the D (5 bases). Germline loops: CDR1 MDHEN, CDR2 SYDVKM. The CDR3 is made up of 13 amino acids. The V and J ends lost 5 bases and 10 bases respectively, with 18 bases between them. The CDR3 protein is CASSHHGARGQYF. Here the CDR3 DNA reads TGTGCCAGCAGTCACCATGGGGCGAGAGGCCAGTACTTC.